This record covers a single T cell receptor (beta chain). Its antigen is currently unknown. This entry belongs to a study of blood T cells in healthy people across ages. The study's findings and limits: The CMV status of each donor remained undetermined, and this could have confounded shifts in expanded clonotypes. TCR beta diversity was tightly associated with the proportion of naive T cells. Diversity was higher, and naive CD4+ cells more numerous, in long-lived donors than in aged donors.

The CDR3 is 14 amino acids. Germline loops: CDR1 SEHNR, CDR2 FQNEAQ (reference sequence). Primers used in a second PCR of roughly 6 to 12 cycles were a sample-barcoded 5' primer and a J-beta primer mix. Each CDR3 protein gets one entry after TCRdb re-called the 5' RACE reads with MiXCR. The table has about 1.4 million distinct CDR3 sequences, approximately 59% seen once. Sequencing used blood. This chain joins TRBV7-9 and TRBJ2-4; 9 bases match TRBD1. The J call is in doubt because the DNA end fits TRBJ2-7 better. This TCR was sampled from a man aged 18 to 35 in good health. As DNA, the CDR3 is TGTGCCAGCAGTCAGACAGGGGGGGACTACGAGCAGTACTTC. It encodes CASSQTGGDYEQYF.